What follows is one T cell receptor (beta chain) and its context. Its antigen is undetermined. The data originate from a study of cytomegalovirus exposure and HLA in healthy donors. A multiplex PCR was run with 60 Vbeta primers and 13 Jbeta primers. This table comes from immunoSEQ multiplex PCR, and its TCRdb copy is limited to in-frame clones, with some not included. In total, the table holds 40,000 to 65,000 clones. CDR1 and CDR2 (germline): SGHAT, FQNNGV. V was clipped by 5 bases and J by 7 bases, with 17 bases between them. The CDR3 contains 14 residues. Findings and limits, study-wide: Cytomegalovirus status was reportedly diagnosed by the classifier with high specificity and sensitivity. In a later analysis, TCR association rates varied by HLA locus: DRB1 most, HLA-C fewest. Later on, an analysis tied approximately 17,000 TCR beta sequences to HLA alleles at 0.05 false discovery rate.

The gene calls are TRBV11-2 and TRBJ2-5; tentative D call: TRBD1 (6 bases). This receptor was obtained from a man aged 35 to 55 in good health and CMV-seropositive. Sequencing was carried out using PBMCs. The CDR3 here is CASSATQGSRTQYF. Written as DNA, the CDR3 is TGTGCCAGCAGCGCCACACAGGGCAGTCGGACCCAGTACTTC.